These 20 T cell receptor beta chains came from one sample sequenced in a study of T cell changes during pregnancy in multiple sclerosis (dated by TCRdb to between 2019 and 2020). Libraries were built with the immunoSEQ multiplex PCR assay. This immuneACCESS table, as held by TCRdb, lists in-frame sequences with V and J called but not all clones. Of the missing ones, under half trace to an unresolved V gene in checked studies; the others have no known cause. The sample table holds tens of thousands of clones, of which about 91% were seen once. The ten most abundant clones make up approximately 0.2% of the sample. This sample comprised CD4+ T cells from peripheral blood mononuclear cells, obtained in the second trimester of pregnancy. Receptors originate from a female donor with multiple sclerosis, enrolled in a pregnancy study.

The rearrangement joins TRBV9 to TRBJ2-3, with 8 nucleotides matching TRBD1. The CDR3 is 14 residues long. Germline V gene data show CDR1 as SGDLS and CDR2 as YYNGEE. The V gene end was trimmed by 2 bases and the J gene end by 6 bases; junction bases not matched to a gene: 5. The CDR3 DNA reads as TGTGCCAGCAGCGTCGCAGGGGGCAGCGATACGCAGTATTTT. It specifies CASSVAGGSDTQYF. Full variable domain (rest looked up from reference TRBV9 and TRBJ2-3): DSGVTQTPKHLITATGQRVTLRCSPRSGDLSVYWYQQSLDQGLQFLIQYYNGEERAKGNILERFSAQQFPDLHSELNLSSLELGDSALYFCASSVAGGSDTQYFGPGTRLTVL.

The chain has TRBV18 and TRBJ2-7, with D perhaps matching TRBD1 (6 bases). This CDR3 spans 12 amino acids. Trimming removed 2 bases from V and 7 bases from J, with 9 bases in between. The germline CDR1 and CDR2 sequences are KGHSH and LQKENI. The CDR3 protein is CASSPNREEQYF. The CDR3 nucleotides read TGTGCCAGCTCACCAAACAGGGAGGAGCAGTACTTC.

This clone was found a few times. V usage is TRBV9 and J usage is TRBJ2-2; D is possibly TRBD2 (5 bases). CDR1 and CDR2 (germline): SGDLS, YYNGEE. Between the trimmed V and J ends, which lost 1 base and 7 bases, there was a span of 14 bases. This CDR3 has 15 amino acids. The CDR3 loop reads CASSVTGNAGGELFF. As DNA, the CDR3 is TGTGCCAGCAGCGTAACGGGGAATGCAGGCGGGGAGCTGTTTTTT.

J is TRBJ2-1 and V is TRBV2; perhaps TRBD1 as D (5 bases). This CDR3 is 13 amino acids long. Trimming took 8 bases from V and 6 from J, leaving 14 bases between them. Germline CDR1 is SNHLY and CDR2 is FYNNEI. As DNA, the CDR3 is TGTGCCAGCCTATTGGGGCCTACCAATGAGCAGTTCTTC. Translating gives CASLLGPTNEQFF.

The chain carries TRBV2 and TRBJ2-3, with 11 bases fitting TRBD2. The CDR3 contains 15 residues. Germline values: CDR1 SNHLY, CDR2 FYNNEI. Trimming cost V 10 bases and J 0 bases; bases outside gene matches: 6. The CDR3 region is CATKLAGVSTDTQYF. The CDR3 nucleotides are TGTGCCACCAAACTAGCGGGGGTTAGCACAGATACGCAGTATTTT.

V is TRBV28 and J is TRBJ1-3, with a weak D call TRBD1 (6 bases). CDR3 length: 11 amino acids. The V gene lost 7 bases and the J gene lost 12 bases, with 13 bases spanning the gap. The V gene's germline CDR1 is MDHEN and CDR2 SYDVKM. The CDR3 bases are TGTGCCAGCATGAACAGGGCTGACATATATTTT. Its protein product is CASMNRADIYF.

The chain uses TRBV6-1 and TRBJ1-2; 7 positions agree with TRBD1. Germline lookup yields CDR1 MNHNS and CDR2 SASEGT. CDR3 length: 17 residues. V was pared by 0 bases and J by 5 bases, with 12 bases of the junction left unmatched. The CDR3 sequence: CASSEALRAGQEYGYTF. The CDR3 DNA follows: TGTGCCAGCAGTGAAGCGCTTCGGGCCGGACAGGAGTATGGCTACACCTTC.

This chain connects TRBV27 to TRBJ2-2, with 8 bases aligning to TRBD2. The V segment lost 5 bases and the J segment 1 base; nucleotides outside the gene matches: 9. The CDR3 loop spans 17 amino acids. Germline V CDR1 and CDR2: MNHEY, SMNVEV (reference sequence). The CDR3 bases are TGTGCCAGCAGTCCCCTCGGTGCGGGAGGGAACACCGGGGAGCTGTTTTTT. Translating it yields CASSPLGAGGNTGELFF.

The rearrangement uses TRBV5-4 and TRBJ2-1, with 9 bases that match TRBD2. The CDR3 has 15 amino acids. CDR1 is SGHNT and CDR2 is YYREEE in the germline V gene (reference sequence). V dropped 4 bases and J dropped 6; count of bases not matched to a gene: 8. The CDR3 reads CASSRPSGTRNEQFF. The CDR3 DNA sequence: TGTGCCAGCAGCCGCCCTAGCGGGACCCGCAATGAGCAGTTCTTC. The full variable domain, rest sourced from reference TRBV5-4 and TRBJ2-1, is ETGVTQSPTHLIKTRGQQVTLRCSSQSGHNTVSWYQQALGQGPQFIFQYYREEENGRGNFPPRFSGLQFPNYSSELNVNALELDDSALYLCASSRPSGTRNEQFFGPGTRLTVL.

This clone was recorded once. The chain carries TRBV5-3 and TRBJ2-1; 14 bases line up with TRBD2. TRBV5-3 is known as an ORF, though its function is uncertain. The CDR3 extends over 20 amino acids. V dropped 3 bases and J dropped 6; count of bases not matched to a gene: 17. CDR3: CARSWGRLAGGLAPCNEQFF. In nucleotides, the CDR3 is TGTGCCAGAAGCTGGGGACGACTAGCGGGAGGGTTGGCCCCCTGCAATGAGCAGTTCTTC.

The V and J genes are TRBV28 and TRBJ1-2; maybe TRBD1 (5 bases). V was clipped by 2 bases and J by 6 bases, with 22 bases between them. The CDR3 spans 17 residues. Germline-derived CDR1 and CDR2 are MDHEN and SYDVKM. The CDR3 DNA reads as TGTGCCAGCAGTTTAACTAACTTTGCATTAGGGGCTGATGGCTACACCTTC. It specifies CASSLTNFALGADGYTF.

This clone has only one observation. V and J are TRBV7-9 and TRBJ1-4, with D possibly being TRBD1 (5 bases). CDR3 length: 14 residues. Germline CDR1 and CDR2: SEHNR and FQNEAQ (reference sequence). V lost 1 base and J 7 bases, leaving 10 bases between the germline ends. This CDR3 is CASSLGGESEKLFF. Here the CDR3 DNA reads TGTGCCAGCAGCTTAGGGGGCGAGAGTGAAAAACTGTTTTTT. The full variable domain, in which reference TRBV7-9 and TRBJ1-4 provide the parts outside the CDR3, is DTGVSQNPRHKITKRGQNVTFRCDPISEHNRLYWYRQTLGQGPEFLTYFQNEAQLEKSRLLSDRFSAERPKGSFSTLEIQRTEQGDSAMYLCASSLGGESEKLFFGSGTQLSVL.

The chain recombines TRBV19 with TRBJ2-6, with D hard to call. Germline V CDR1 and CDR2: LNHDA, SQIVND (reference sequence). This CDR3 is built from 15 residues. Trimming removed 6 bases at V and 4 bases at J, with 13 bases between. CDR3 coding DNA: TGTGCCAGTAGGGTACCGGGTAGGGGGGCCAACGTCCTGACTTTC. As protein: CASRVPGRGANVLTF.

The chain is built from TRBV13 and TRBJ1-5; no clear D gene. Germline V gives CDR1 PRHDT, CDR2 FYEKMQ (reference sequence). V lost 5 bases and J 1 base, leaving 15 bases between the germline ends. This CDR3 contains 16 residues. CDR3 amino acids: CASSRRPRRSNQPQHF. The CDR3 DNA reads as TGTGCCAGCAGCCGACGCCCAAGGCGGAGCAATCAGCCCCAGCATTTT.

This rearrangement joins TRBV4-1 to TRBJ2-3, with D unresolved. Germline assignment: CDR1 MGHRA and CDR2 YSYEKL. This CDR3 has 12 residues. The V end lost 4 bases, the J end lost 5 bases, and 7 bases lay between the germline ends. CDR3 sequence (DNA): TGCGCCAGCAGCCTACAGAGAGATACGCAGTATTTT. The encoded protein is CASSLQRDTQYF.

This chain uses TRBV5-4 with TRBJ2-5; the match to TRBD2 covers 7 bases. Germline V gene data show CDR1 as SGHNT and CDR2 as YYREEE (reference sequence). The ends lost 4 bases at V and 5 bases at J; junction bases unmatched: 2. The length of the CDR3 is 12 residues. The CDR3 region is CASSAGGETQYF. The CDR3 DNA sequence: TGTGCCAGCAGCGCCGGGGGGGAGACCCAGTACTTC.

This chain uses TRBV28 with TRBJ2-2, with 16 bases lining up with TRBD2. CDR1 and CDR2 from the germline V gene are MDHEN and SYDVKM. The CDR3 is 18 residues long. Unmatched junction bases numbered 6, after V lost 3 bases and J lost 5 bases. CDR3 region: CASSFPGLAGGGTGELFF. Written as DNA, the CDR3 is TGTGCCAGCAGTTTCCCGGGACTAGCGGGAGGGGGGACCGGGGAGCTGTTTTTT.

The J gene is TRBJ2-7, the V gene TRBV6-5; 11 positions match TRBD2. Germline lookup yields CDR1 MNHEY and CDR2 SVGAGI. The J segment lost 2 bases and the V segment lost 5 bases, leaving 5 bases of the junction unmatched. The CDR3 is made up of 15 amino acids. The CDR3 reads CASSRTSGSPYEQYF. DNA of the CDR3: TGTGCCAGCAGTCGAACTAGCGGGAGTCCCTACGAGCAGTACTTC.

The CDR3 sequence is CASSAGTGGEKLFF. Here the CDR3 DNA reads TGTGCCAGCAGTGCCGGGACAGGGGGTGAAAAACTGTTTTTT. The chain links TRBV2 to TRBJ1-4, with 11 nucleotides matching TRBD1. V shed 4 bases and J 7 bases; nucleotides not matched to a gene: 2. The CDR3 is 14 residues long. Germline CDR1 and CDR2: SNHLY and FYNNEI.

This clone was picked up one time. The chain employs TRBV18 and TRBJ2-7; D not certain. The CDR3 covers 12 residues. The V and J ends lost 6 bases and 0 bases respectively, with 6 bases between them. Germline CDR1 reads KGHSH; CDR2 reads LQKENI. The CDR3 sequence is CASSPSSYEQYF. CDR3 DNA sequence: TGTGCCAGCTCCCCCAGCTCCTACGAGCAGTACTTC. Complete variable domain (other parts from reference TRBV18 and TRBJ2-7): NAGVMQNPRHLVRRRGQEARLRCSPMKGHSHVYWYRQLPEEGLKFMVYLQKENIIDESGMPKERFSAEFPKEGPSILRIQQVVRGDSAAYFCASSPSSYEQYFGPGTRLTVT.